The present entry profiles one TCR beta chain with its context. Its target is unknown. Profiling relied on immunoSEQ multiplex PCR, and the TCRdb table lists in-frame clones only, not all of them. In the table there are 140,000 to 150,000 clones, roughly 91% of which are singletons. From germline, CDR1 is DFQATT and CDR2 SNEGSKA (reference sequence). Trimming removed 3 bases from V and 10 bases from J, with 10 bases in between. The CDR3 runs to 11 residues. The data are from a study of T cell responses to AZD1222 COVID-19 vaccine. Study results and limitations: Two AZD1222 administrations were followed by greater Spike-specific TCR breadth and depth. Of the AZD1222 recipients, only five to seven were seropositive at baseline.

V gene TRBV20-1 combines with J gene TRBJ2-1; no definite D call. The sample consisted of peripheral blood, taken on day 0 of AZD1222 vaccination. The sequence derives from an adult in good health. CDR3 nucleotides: TGCAGTGCTAGTCTGGAAGGCGAGCAGTTCTTC. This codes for CSASLEGEQFF.